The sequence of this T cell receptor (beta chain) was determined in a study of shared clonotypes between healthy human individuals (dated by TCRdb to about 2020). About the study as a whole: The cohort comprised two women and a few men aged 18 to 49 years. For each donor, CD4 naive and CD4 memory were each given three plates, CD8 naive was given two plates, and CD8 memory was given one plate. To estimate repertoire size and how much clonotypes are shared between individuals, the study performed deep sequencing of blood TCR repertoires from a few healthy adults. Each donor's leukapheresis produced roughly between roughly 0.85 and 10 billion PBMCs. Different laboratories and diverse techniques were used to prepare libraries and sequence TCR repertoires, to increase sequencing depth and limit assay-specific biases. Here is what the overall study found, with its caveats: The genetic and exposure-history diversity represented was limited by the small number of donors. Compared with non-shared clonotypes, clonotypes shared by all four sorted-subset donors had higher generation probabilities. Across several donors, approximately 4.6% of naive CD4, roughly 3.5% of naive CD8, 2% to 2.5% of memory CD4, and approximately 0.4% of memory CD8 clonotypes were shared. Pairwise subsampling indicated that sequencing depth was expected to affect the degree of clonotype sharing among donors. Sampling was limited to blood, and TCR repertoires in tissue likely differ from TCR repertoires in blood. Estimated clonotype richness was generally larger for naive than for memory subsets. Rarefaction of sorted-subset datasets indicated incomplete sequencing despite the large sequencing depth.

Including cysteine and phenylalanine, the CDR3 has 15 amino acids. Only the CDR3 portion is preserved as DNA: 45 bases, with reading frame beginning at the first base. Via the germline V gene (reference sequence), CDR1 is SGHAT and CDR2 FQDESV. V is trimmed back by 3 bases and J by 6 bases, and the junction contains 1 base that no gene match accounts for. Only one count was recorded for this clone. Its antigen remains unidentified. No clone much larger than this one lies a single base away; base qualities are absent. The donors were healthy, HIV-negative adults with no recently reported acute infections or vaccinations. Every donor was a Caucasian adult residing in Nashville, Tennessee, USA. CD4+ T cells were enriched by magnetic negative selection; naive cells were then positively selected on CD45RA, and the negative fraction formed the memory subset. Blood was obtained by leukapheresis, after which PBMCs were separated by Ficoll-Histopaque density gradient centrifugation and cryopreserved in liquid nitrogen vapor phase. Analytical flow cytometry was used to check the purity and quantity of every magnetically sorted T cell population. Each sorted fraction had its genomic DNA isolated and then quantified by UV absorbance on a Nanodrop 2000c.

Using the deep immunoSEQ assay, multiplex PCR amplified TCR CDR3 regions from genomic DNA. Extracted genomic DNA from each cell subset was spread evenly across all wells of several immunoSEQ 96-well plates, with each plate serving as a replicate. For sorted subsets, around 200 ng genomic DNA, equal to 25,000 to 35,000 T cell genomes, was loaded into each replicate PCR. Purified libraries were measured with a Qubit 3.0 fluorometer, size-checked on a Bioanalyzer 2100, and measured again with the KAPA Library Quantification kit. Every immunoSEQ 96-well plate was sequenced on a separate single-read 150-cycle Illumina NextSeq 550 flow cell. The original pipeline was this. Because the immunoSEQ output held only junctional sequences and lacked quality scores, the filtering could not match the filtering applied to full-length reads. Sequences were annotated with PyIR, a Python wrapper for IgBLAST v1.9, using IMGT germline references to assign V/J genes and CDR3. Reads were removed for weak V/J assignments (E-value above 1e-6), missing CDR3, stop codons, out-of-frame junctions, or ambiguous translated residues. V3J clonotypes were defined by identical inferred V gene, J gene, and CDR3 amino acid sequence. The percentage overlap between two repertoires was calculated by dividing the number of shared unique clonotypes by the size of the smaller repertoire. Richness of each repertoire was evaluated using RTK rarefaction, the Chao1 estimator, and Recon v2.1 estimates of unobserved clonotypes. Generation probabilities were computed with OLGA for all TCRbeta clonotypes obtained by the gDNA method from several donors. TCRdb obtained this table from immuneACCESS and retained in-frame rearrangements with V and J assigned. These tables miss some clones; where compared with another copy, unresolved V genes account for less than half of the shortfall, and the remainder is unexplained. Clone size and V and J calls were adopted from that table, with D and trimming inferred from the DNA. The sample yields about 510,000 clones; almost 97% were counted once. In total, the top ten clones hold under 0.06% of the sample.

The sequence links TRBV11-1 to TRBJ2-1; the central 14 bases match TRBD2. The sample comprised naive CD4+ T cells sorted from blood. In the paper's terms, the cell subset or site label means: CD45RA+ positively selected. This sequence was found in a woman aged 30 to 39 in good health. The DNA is TGTGCCAGCAGCTTGACTAGCGGGAGGGTCAATGAGCAGTTCTTC. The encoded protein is CASSLTSGRVNEQFF. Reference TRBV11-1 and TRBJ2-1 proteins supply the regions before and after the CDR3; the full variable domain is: EAEVAQSPRYKITEKSQAVAFWCDPISGHATLYWYRQILGQGPELLVQFQDESVVDDSQLPKDRFSAERLKGVDSTLKIQPAELGDSAMYLCASSLTSGRVNEQFFGPGTRLTVL.